This T cell receptor (beta chain) was found in a study of T cells after yellow fever vaccination. Overall study context: It was SMART-Seq v4 Ultra Low Input that prepared the fractions with low cell numbers. General study points: Secondary responses were weaker yet peaked faster, day 5 versus 15. The study re-detected most primary-vaccination clones after the booster (nearly 97% CD4, just over 85% CD8). The CD4 and CD8 compartments had a small share of their clonotypes in common.

Many counts were recorded for this clonotype. Its matching antigen is unknown. MiXCR, run by TCRdb on the 5' RACE reads, gives a single entry per CDR3 protein. The data contain roughly 240,000 distinct CDR3 sequences, 6.5% to 7.5% of them singletons. This CDR3 is 15 amino acids long. V lost 5 bases and J lost 0, with 13 bases in between. The receptor's source is a man younger than 40 who received the YFV17D yellow fever vaccine. The sequenced sample was CD4+ T cells sorted from PBMCs, obtained on the day of the yellow fever booster vaccination. The chain is built from TRBV12-3 or TRBV12-4 and TRBJ1-1; D not certain. The CDR3 DNA reads TGTGCCAGCAGTCTAGAAGTGACCATGAACACTGAAGCTTTCTTT. Residues: CASSLEVTMNTEAFF.